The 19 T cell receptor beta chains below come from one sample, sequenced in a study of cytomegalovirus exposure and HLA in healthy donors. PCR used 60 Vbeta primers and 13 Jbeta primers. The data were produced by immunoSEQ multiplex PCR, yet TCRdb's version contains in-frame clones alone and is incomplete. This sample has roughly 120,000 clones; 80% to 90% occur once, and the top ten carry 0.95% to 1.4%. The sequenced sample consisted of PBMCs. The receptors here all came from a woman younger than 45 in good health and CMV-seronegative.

DNA for the CDR3: TGCAGCGTGGGAGGTTTCGAGGGTTCACCCCTCCACTTT. Its protein is CSVGGFEGSPLHF. J is TRBJ1-6 and V is TRBV29-1, with unresolved D. The CDR3 runs to 13 residues. From germline, CDR1 is SQVTM and CDR2 ANQGSEA. V dropped 6 bases and J dropped 9 bases, with 15 bases sitting between them.

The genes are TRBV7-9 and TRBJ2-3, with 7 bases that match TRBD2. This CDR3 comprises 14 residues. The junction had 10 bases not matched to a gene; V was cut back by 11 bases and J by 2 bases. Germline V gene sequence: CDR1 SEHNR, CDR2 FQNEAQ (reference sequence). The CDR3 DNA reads TGTGCCTCTACCCCGGGGACTAACACAGATACGCAGTATTTT. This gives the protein CASTPGTNTDTQYF.

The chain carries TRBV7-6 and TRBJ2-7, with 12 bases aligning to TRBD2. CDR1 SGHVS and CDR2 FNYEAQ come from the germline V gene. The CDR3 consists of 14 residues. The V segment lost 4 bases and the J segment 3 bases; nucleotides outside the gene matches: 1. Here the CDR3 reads CASSSGLAGYEQYF. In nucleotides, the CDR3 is TGTGCCAGCAGCTCGGGACTAGCGGGCTACGAGCAGTACTTC.

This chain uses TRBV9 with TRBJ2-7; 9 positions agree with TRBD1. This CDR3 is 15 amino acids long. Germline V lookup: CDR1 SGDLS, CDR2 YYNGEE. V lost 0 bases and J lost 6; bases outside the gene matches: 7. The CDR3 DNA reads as TGTGCCAGCAGCGTAGTCGGGACAGGGCGTTCCGAGCAGTACTTC. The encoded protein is CASSVVGTGRSEQYF. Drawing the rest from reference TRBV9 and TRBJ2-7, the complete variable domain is DSGVTQTPKHLITATGQRVTLRCSPRSGDLSVYWYQQSLDQGLQFLIQYYNGEERAKGNILERFSAQQFPDLHSELNLSSLELGDSALYFCASSVVGTGRSEQYFGPGTRLTVT.

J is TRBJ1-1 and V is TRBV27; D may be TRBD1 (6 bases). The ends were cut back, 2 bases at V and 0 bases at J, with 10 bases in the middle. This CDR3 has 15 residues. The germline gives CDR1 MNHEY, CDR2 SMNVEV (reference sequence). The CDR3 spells CASSLGGGLNTEAFF. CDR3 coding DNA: TGTGCCAGCAGTTTAGGGGGGGGGCTGAACACTGAAGCTTTCTTT.

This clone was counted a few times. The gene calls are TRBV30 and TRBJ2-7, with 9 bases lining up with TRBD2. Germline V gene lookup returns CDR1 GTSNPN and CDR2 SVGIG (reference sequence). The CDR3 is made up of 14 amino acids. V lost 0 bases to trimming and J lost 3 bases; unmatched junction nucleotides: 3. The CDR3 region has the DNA TGTGCCTGGAGTGTAGCGGGGGGTAACTACGAGCAGTACTTC. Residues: CAWSVAGGNYEQYF. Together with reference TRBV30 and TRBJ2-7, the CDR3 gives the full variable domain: SQTIHQWPATLVQPVGSPLSLECTVEGTSNPNLYWYRQAAGRGLQLLFYSVGIGQISSEVPQNLSASRPQDRQFILSSKKLLLSDSGFYLCAWSVAGGNYEQYFGPGTRLTVT.

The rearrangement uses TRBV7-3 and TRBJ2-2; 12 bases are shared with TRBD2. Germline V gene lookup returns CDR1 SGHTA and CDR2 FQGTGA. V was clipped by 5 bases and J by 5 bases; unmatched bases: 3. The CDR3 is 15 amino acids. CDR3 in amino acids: CASSPGTSGTGELFF. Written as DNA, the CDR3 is TGTGCCAGCAGCCCCGGGACTAGCGGGACCGGGGAGCTGTTTTTT.

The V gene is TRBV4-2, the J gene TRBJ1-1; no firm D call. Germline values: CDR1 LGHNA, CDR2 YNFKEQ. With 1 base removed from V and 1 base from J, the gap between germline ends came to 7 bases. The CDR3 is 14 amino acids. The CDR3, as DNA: TGTGCCAGCAGCCAAGGGCAGGAGAACACTGAAGCTTTCTTT. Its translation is CASSQGQENTEAFF.

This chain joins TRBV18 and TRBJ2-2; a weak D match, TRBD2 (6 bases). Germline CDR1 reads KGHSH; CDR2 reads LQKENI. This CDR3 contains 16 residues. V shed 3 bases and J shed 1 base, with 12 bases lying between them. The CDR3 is CASSPKDGGNTGELFF. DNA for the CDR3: TGTGCCAGCTCACCCAAGGACGGGGGGAACACCGGGGAGCTGTTTTTT.

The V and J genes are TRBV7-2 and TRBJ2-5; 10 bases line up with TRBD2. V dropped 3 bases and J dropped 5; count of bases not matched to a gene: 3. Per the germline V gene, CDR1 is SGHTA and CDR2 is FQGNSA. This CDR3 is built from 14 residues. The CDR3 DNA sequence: TGTGCCAGCAGCTTCGCTAGCGGGAGTGAGACCCAGTACTTC. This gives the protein CASSFASGSETQYF.

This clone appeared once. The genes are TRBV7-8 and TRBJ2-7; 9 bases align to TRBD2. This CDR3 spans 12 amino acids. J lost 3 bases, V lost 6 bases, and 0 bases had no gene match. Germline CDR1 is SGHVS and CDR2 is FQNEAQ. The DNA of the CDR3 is TGTGCCAGCAGGACTAGCGGCTACGAGCAGTACTTC. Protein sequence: CASRTSGYEQYF.

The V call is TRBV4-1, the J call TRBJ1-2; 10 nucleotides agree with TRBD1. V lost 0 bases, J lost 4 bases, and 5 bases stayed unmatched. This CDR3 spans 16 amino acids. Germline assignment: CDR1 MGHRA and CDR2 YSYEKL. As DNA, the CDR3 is TGCGCCAGCAGCCAAGACCCGACAGGGGGCGTCTATGGCTACACCTTC. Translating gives CASSQDPTGGVYGYTF.

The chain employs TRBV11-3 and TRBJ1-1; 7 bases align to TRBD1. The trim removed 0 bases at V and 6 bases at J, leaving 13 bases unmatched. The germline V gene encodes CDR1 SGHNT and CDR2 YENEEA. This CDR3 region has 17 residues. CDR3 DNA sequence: TGTGCCAGCAGCTTAGAAGGGTACAGGGGACAGCAACCTGAAGCTTTCTTT. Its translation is CASSLEGYRGQQPEAFF.

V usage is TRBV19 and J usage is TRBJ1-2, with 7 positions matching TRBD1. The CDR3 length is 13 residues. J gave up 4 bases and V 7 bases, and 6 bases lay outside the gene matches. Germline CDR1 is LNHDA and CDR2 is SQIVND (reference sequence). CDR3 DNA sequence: TGTGCCAGTACCATGACAGGGATCTATGGCTACACCTTC. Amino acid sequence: CASTMTGIYGYTF.

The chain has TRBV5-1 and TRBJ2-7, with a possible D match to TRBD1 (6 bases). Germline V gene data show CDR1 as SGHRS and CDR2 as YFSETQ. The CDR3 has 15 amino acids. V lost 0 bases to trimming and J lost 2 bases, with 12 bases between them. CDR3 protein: CASSLGQVGAYEQYF. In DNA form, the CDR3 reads TGCGCCAGCAGCTTGGGACAGGTGGGAGCCTACGAGCAGTACTTC.

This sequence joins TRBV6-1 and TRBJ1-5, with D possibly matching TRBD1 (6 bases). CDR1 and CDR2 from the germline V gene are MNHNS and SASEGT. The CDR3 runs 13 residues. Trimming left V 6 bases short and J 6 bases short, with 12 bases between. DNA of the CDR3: TGTGCCAGCAGGACAGTCAGGGGTCAGCCCCAGCATTTT. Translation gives CASRTVRGQPQHF.

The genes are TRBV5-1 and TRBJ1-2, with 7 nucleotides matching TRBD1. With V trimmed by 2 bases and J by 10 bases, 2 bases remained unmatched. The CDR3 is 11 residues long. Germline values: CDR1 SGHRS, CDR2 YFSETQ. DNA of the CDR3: TGCGCCAGCAGCTTAGGGACAGCCTACACCTTC. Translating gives CASSLGTAYTF.

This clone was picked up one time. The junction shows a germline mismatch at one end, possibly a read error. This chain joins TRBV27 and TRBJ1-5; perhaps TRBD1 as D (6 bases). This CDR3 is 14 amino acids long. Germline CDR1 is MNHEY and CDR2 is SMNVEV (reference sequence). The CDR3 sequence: CAGSLVAGAAVEHF. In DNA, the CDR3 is TGTGCCGGCAGTTTAGTGGCAGGGGCCGCCGTGGAGCATTTT.

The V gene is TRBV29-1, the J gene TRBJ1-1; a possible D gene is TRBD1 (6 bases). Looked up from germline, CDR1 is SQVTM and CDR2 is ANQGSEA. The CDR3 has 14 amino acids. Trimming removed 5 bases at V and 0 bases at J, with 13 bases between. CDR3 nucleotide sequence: TGCAGCGTTAGGGTGGCAGGGGTGAACACTGAAGCTTTCTTT. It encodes CSVRVAGVNTEAFF.